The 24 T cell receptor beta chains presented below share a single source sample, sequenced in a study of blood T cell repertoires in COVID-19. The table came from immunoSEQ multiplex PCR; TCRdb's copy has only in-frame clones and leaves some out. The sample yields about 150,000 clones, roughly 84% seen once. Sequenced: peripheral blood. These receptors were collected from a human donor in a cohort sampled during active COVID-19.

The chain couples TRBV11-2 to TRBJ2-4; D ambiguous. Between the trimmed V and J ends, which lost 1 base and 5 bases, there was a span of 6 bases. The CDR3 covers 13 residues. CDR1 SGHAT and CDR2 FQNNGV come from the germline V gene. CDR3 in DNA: TGTGCCAGCAGCTTAGGGCTCCAAAACATTCAGTACTTC. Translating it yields CASSLGLQNIQYF.

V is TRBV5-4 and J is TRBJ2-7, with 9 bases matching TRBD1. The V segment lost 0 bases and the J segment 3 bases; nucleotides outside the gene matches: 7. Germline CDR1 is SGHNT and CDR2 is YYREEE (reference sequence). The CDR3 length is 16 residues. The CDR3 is CASSLALGDRVYEQYF. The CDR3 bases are TGTGCCAGCAGCTTGGCCTTAGGGGACAGGGTCTACGAGCAGTACTTC.

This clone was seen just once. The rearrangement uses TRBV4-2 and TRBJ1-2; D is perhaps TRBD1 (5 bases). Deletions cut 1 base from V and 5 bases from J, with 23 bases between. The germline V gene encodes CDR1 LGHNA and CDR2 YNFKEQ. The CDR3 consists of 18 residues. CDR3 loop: CASSQGPRITGDDYGYTF. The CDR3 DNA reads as TGTGCCAGCAGCCAAGGACCCCGAATTACAGGTGATGATTATGGCTACACCTTC.

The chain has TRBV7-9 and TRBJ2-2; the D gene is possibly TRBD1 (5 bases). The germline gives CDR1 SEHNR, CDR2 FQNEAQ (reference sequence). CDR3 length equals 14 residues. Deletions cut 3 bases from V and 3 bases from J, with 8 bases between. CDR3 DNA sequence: TGTGCCAGCAGCTTTATCAGGGACACCGGGGAGCTGTTTTTT. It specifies CASSFIRDTGELFF.

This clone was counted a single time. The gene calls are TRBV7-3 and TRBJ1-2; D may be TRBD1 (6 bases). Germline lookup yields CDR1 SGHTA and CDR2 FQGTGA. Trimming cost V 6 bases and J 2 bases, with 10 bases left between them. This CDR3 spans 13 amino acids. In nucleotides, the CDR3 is TGTGCCAGCAGTGCAGGACAGAACTATGGCTACACCTTC. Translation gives CASSAGQNYGYTF. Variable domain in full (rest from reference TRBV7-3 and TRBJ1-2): GAGVSQTPSNKVTEKGKYVELRCDPISGHTALYWYRQSLGQGPEFLIYFQGTGAADDSGLPNDRFFAVRPEGSVSTLKIQRTERGDSAVYLCASSAGQNYGYTFGSGTRLTVV.

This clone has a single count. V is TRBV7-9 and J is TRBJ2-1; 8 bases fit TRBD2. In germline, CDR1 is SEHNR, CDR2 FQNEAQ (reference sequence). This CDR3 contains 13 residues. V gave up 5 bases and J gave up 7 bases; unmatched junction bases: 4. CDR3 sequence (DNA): TGTGCCAGCAGCAGGACTAGCAGGAATGAGCAGTTCTTC. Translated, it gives CASSRTSRNEQFF.

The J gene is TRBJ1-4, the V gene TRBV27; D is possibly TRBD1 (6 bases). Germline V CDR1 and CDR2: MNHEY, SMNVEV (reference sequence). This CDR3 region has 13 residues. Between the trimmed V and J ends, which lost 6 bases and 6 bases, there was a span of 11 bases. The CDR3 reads CASSDRRHEKLFF. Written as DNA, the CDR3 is TGTGCCAGCAGCGACAGGCGGCATGAAAAACTGTTTTTT.

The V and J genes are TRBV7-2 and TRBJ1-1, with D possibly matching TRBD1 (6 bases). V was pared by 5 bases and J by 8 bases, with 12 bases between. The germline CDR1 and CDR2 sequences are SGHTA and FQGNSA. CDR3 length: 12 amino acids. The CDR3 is CASSTRGLEAFF. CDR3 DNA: TGTGCCAGCAGCACGCGGGGGCTGGAAGCTTTCTTT.

The CDR3 loop reads CASSEITSGFQYF. CDR3 DNA sequence: TGTGCCAGCAGTGAAATAACGTCAGGGTTCCAGTACTTC. This chain uses TRBV2 with TRBJ2-5; a weak D match, TRBD1 (5 bases). CDR3 length: 13 amino acids. V gave up 2 bases and J gave up 10 bases, with 14 bases separating them. In germline, CDR1 is SNHLY, CDR2 FYNNEI.

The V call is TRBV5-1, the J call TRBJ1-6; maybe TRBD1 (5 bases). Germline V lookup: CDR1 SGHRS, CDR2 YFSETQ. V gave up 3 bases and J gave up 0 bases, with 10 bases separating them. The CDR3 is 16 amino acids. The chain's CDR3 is CASSSRQSSYNSPLHF. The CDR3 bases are TGCGCCAGCAGCTCCCGACAGAGCTCCTATAATTCACCCCTCCACTTT.

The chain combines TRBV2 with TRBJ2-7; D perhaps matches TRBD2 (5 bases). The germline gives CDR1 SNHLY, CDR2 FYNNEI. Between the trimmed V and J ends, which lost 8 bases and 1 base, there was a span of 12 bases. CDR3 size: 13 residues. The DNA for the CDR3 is TGTGCCAGCGGCCTCGGGGAGTCCTACGAGCAGTACGTC. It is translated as CASGLGESYEQYV.

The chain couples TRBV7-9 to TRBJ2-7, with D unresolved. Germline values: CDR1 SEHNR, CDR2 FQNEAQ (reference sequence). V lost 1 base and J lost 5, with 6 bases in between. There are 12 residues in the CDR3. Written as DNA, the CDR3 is TGTGCCAGCAGCTTAGGCAGTCACGAGCAGTACTTC. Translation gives CASSLGSHEQYF.

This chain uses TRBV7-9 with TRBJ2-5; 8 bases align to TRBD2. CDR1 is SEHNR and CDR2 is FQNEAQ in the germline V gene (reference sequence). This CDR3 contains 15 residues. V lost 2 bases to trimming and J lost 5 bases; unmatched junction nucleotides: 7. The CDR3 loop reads CASSLQAGELETQYF. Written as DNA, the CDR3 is TGTGCCAGCAGCTTACAAGCGGGAGAGCTTGAGACCCAGTACTTC.

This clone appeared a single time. CDR3 protein: CATSGRDRGSGYTF. CDR3 coding DNA: TGTGCCACCAGTGGTCGGGACAGAGGTAGTGGCTACACCTTC. The chain has TRBV24-1 and TRBJ1-2, with 7 bases fitting TRBD1. CDR1 KGHDR and CDR2 SFDVKD come from the germline V gene. The CDR3 is 14 residues long. V shed 5 bases, J shed 7 bases, and the junction held 9 bases outside the gene matches.

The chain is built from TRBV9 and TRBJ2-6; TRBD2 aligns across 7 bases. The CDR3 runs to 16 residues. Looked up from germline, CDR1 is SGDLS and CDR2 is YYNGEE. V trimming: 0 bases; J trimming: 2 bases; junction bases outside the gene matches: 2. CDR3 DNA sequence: TGTGCCAGCAGCGTAGTGGCGGGAGCTGGGGCCAACGTCCTGACTTTC. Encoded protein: CASSVVAGAGANVLTF.

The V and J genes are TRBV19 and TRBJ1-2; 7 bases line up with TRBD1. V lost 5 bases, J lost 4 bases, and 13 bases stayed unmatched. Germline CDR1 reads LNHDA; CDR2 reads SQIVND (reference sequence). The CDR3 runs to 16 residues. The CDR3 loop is CASSSRTGDVLYGYTF. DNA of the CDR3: TGTGCCAGTAGTTCTAGGACAGGTGACGTCCTCTATGGCTACACCTTC. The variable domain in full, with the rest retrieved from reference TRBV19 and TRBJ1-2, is DGGITQSPKYLFRKEGQNVTLSCEQNLNHDAMYWYRQDPGQGLRLIYYSQIVNDFQKGDIAEGYSVSREKKESFPLTVTSAQKNPTAFYLCASSSRTGDVLYGYTFGSGTRLTVV.

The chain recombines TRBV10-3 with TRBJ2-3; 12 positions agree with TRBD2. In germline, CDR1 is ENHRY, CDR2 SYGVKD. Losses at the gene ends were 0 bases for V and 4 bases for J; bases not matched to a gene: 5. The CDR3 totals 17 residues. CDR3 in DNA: TGTGCCATCAGTGAGTCGACTAGCGGGAGAACTTCAGATACGCAGTATTTT. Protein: CAISESTSGRTSDTQYF.

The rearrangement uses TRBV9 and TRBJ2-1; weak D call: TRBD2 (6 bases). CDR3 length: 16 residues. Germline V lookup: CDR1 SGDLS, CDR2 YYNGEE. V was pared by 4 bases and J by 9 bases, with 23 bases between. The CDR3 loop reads CASSRASAPLIVEQFF. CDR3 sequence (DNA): TGTGCCAGCAGCCGGGCTAGCGCCCCTCTGATAGTTGAGCAGTTCTTC.

The DNA for the CDR3 is TGTGCCAGCAGCTTGGCAGCCTACGAGCAGTACTTC. This gives the protein CASSLAAYEQYF. V is TRBV5-8 and J is TRBJ2-7; D not resolved. CDR1 SGHTS and CDR2 YDEGEE come from the germline V gene. V was trimmed by 0 bases and J by 2 bases, leaving 3 bases between them. The CDR3 contains 12 residues. The whole variable domain, filled in from reference TRBV5-8 and TRBJ2-7, reads EAGVTQSPTHLIKTRGQQATLRCSPISGHTSVYWYQQALGLGLQFLLWYDEGEERNRGNFPPRFSGRQFPNYSSELNVNALELEDSALYLCASSLAAYEQYFGPGTRLTVT.

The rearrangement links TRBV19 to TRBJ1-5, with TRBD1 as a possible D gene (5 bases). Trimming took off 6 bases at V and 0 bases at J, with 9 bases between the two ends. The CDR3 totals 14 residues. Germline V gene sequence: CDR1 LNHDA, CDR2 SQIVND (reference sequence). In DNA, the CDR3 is TGTGCCAGTAGCTTACAGGTTAGCAATCAGCCCCAGCATTTT. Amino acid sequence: CASSLQVSNQPQHF.

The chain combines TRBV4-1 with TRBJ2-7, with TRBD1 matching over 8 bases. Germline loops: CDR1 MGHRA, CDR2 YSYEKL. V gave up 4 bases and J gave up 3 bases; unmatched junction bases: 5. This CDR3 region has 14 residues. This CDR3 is CASSPRQGSYEQYF. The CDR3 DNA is TGCGCCAGCAGCCCGCGACAGGGGAGCTACGAGCAGTACTTC.

Here the CDR3 reads CASSYERSTDTQYF. CDR3 nucleotides: TGTGCCAGCAGTTACGAGCGTAGCACAGATACGCAGTATTTT. The chain couples TRBV6-2 or TRBV6-3 to TRBJ2-3, with no clear D. CDR3 length: 14 amino acids. Trimming took off 2 bases at V and 0 bases at J, with 6 bases between the two ends. The germline CDR1 and CDR2 sequences are MNHEY and SVGEGT.

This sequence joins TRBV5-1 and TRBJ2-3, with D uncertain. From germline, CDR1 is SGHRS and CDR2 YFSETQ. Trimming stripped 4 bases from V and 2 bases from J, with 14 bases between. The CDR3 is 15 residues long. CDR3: CASSRTPAITDTQYF. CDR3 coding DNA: TGCGCCAGCAGCAGAACACCAGCGATCACAGATACGCAGTATTTT.

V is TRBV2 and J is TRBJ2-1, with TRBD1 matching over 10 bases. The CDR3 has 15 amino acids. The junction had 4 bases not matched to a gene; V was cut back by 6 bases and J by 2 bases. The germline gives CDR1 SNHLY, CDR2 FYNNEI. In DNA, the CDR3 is TGTGCCAGCAGCTTTGGGACAGGGGCCTACAATGAGCAGTTCTTC. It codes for CASSFGTGAYNEQFF. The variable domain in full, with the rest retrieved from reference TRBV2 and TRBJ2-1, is EPEVTQTPSHQVTQMGQEVILRCVPISNHLYFYWYRQILGQKVEFLVSFYNNEISEKSEIFDDQFSVERPDGSNFTLKIRSTKLEDSAMYFCASSFGTGAYNEQFFGPGTRLTVL.